These T cell receptor beta chains were read from a single sample in a study of identical twins. TCRdb re-analysed the 5' RACE reads in MiXCR, keeping a single row per CDR3 protein. The sample lists 1.5 million to 2 million distinct CDR3 sequences, around 33% occurring once. Sequencing used cord blood. These receptors originate from a newborn girl in good health. CDR3s include the opening cysteine and the closing phenylalanine or tryptophan. D genes are given only for firm matches. Only part of the rows carry a size: once, few, many, or a class if the clone is expanded.

CDR3	DNA	J	V	D	size
CASRDKEGNTIYF	TGTGCCAGCAGAGATAAAGAGGGGAACACCATATATTTT	TRBJ1-3	TRBV9	NA	NA
CASEREVINEQFF	TGTGCCAGCGAGCGGGAGGTCATCAATGAGCAGTTCTTC	TRBJ2-1	TRBV6-1	TRBD2	NA
CASSSHRGGLIAGELFF	TGTGCCAGCAGCTCACACAGGGGCGGACTAATCGCCGGGGAGCTGTTTTTT	TRBJ2-2	TRBV11-1	NA	NA
CAITDRDSYEQYF	TGTGCCATCACGGACAGGGATTCCTACGAGCAGTACTTC	TRBJ2-7	TRBV10-3	TRBD1	few
CASREATNYGYTF	TGTGCCAGCAGGGAGGCAACTAACTATGGCTACACCTTC	TRBJ1-2	TRBV28	NA	few
CASSLDFGVQNYGYTF	TGTGCCAGCAGCTTAGACTTCGGTGTACAGAACTATGGCTACACCTTC	TRBJ1-2	TRBV7-2	NA	NA
CSALESSYNSPLHF	TGCAGTGCACTGGAGAGCTCCTATAATTCACCCCTCCACTTT	TRBJ1-6	TRBV20-1	NA	NA
CASSIRSPGQNTEAFF	TGTGCCAGCAGTATTCGTTCCCCGGGACAGAACACTGAAGCTTTCTTT	TRBJ1-1	TRBV28	NA	few
CASSRRTGLRDYNEQFF	TGTGCCAGCAGTCGAAGGACAGGGCTGAGGGACTACAATGAGCAGTTCTTC	TRBJ2-1	TRBV3-1	TRBD1	NA
CAGNIRGLREQFF	TGTGCCGGCAATATCAGGGGCTTAAGGGAGCAGTTCTTC	TRBJ2-1	TRBV11-2	NA	NA
CASRPTGATQYF	TGTGCCAGCAGGCCTACAGGGGCTACGCAGTATTTT	TRBJ2-3	TRBV7-9	TRBD1	NA
CASRPRTVTYEQYF	TGTGCCAGCAGACCTAGGACGGTTACCTACGAGCAGTACTTC	TRBJ2-7	TRBV6-2/TRBV6-3	NA	NA
CASSSLAPHEQYF	TGTGCCAGCAGCTCTCTGGCCCCCCACGAGCAGTACTTC	TRBJ2-7	TRBV3-1	NA	few
CSVVEFSKNIQYF	TGCAGCGTTGTGGAGTTTTCCAAAAACATTCAGTACTTC	TRBJ2-4	TRBV29-1	NA	many
CASSLRSAASGTDTQYF	TGTGCCAGCAGCTTACGATCGGCGGCTAGCGGCACAGATACGCAGTATTTT	TRBJ2-3	TRBV7-9	NA	few
CASSLGGTAYRGTEAFF	TGTGCCAGCAGCTTAGGGGGGACAGCTTATCGAGGGACTGAAGCTTTCTTT	TRBJ1-1	TRBV7-2	TRBD1	few
CASSLMGTSGVYEQYF	TGTGCCAGCAGCTTAATGGGGACTAGCGGGGTATACGAGCAGTACTTC	TRBJ2-7	TRBV7-2	TRBD2	NA
CASRRDRTGWEQYF	TGTGCCAGCAGGAGGGACAGAACGGGTTGGGAGCAGTACTTC	TRBJ2-7	TRBV6-5	TRBD1	NA
CASSQYRVSYEQYF	TGTGCCAGCAGCCAATATAGGGTCTCCTACGAGCAGTACTTC	TRBJ2-7	TRBV4-2	NA	few
CAISMGLAGGNEQFF	TGTGCCATCAGCATGGGACTAGCGGGAGGCAATGAGCAGTTCTTC	TRBJ2-1	TRBV10-3	TRBD2	few
CSARQTLAKNIQYF	TGCAGTGCTAGACAGACTCTAGCCAAAAACATTCAGTACTTC	TRBJ2-4	TRBV20-1	NA	few
CSGLAYNEQFF	TGCAGTGGACTAGCTTACAATGAGCAGTTCTTC	TRBJ2-1	TRBV20-1	TRBD2	NA